These T cell receptor beta chains were read from a single sample in a study of shared clonotypes between healthy human individuals. Measured with immunoSEQ multiplex PCR; TCRdb has only the in-frame clones, and not every one. The sample shows roughly 2.1 million clones, under 95% of them seen only once. Input material: naive CD8+ T cells from PBMCs. The receptors originated from a man younger than 30 in good health. Some clones in this sample may be carry-over from other donors' samples. The conserved cysteine and the conserved F or W are not part of the CDR3 here. Fields, in order: V gene, D gene, CDR3 length, CDR3 protein. The D gene is left open where the match is weak.

v_call: TRBV2; d_call: .; cdr3_length: 8; cdr3_aa: ASSDFGYT
v_call: TRBV27; d_call: TRBD2; cdr3_length: 12; cdr3_aa: ASRSLAGGPEQY
v_call: TRBV9; d_call: .; cdr3_length: 13; cdr3_aa: ASSASRSRVNEQF
v_call: TRBV9; d_call: TRBD2; cdr3_length: 13; cdr3_aa: ASSPGTSGRGEQY
v_call: TRBV5-1; d_call: TRBD1; cdr3_length: 11; cdr3_aa: ASSPDRVYEQY
v_call: TRBV6-5; d_call: TRBD1; cdr3_length: 12; cdr3_aa: ASSNRGRNQPQH
v_call: TRBV11-1; d_call: .; cdr3_length: 12; cdr3_aa: ASSTTGWADTQY
v_call: TRBV6-5; d_call: .; cdr3_length: 10; cdr3_aa: ASSYRGGELF
v_call: TRBV25-1; d_call: .; cdr3_length: 13; cdr3_aa: ASSSQSRGPGEQY
v_call: TRBV6-1; d_call: .; cdr3_length: 11; cdr3_aa: ASSVKPPYEQY
v_call: TRBV27; d_call: .; cdr3_length: 14; cdr3_aa: ASSPRGGKGYNEQF
v_call: TRBV9; d_call: TRBD2; cdr3_length: 15; cdr3_aa: ASSVRPGLAQNNEQF
v_call: TRBV10-3; d_call: TRBD2; cdr3_length: 13; cdr3_aa: AISESLAASDEQF
v_call: TRBV28; d_call: TRBD1; cdr3_length: 14; cdr3_aa: ASSLYRGQGPPEQY
v_call: TRBV10-3; d_call: TRBD2; cdr3_length: 14; cdr3_aa: AISYSGSPNSYEQY
v_call: TRBV10-3; d_call: .; cdr3_length: 12; cdr3_aa: ATGPKSSYNEQF
v_call: TRBV19; d_call: .; cdr3_length: 13; cdr3_aa: ASSNKGSTAETQY
v_call: TRBV19; d_call: TRBD2; cdr3_length: 12; cdr3_aa: ASNAGGGYNEQF
v_call: TRBV4-1; d_call: .; cdr3_length: 14; cdr3_aa: ASSPIGRDRYNEQF
v_call: TRBV27; d_call: .; cdr3_length: 14; cdr3_aa: ASSLAASPLYNEQF
v_call: TRBV27; d_call: .; cdr3_length: 11; cdr3_aa: ASSLIGSYEQY
v_call: TRBV7-9; d_call: .; cdr3_length: 12; cdr3_aa: ASSPVVSGDTQY